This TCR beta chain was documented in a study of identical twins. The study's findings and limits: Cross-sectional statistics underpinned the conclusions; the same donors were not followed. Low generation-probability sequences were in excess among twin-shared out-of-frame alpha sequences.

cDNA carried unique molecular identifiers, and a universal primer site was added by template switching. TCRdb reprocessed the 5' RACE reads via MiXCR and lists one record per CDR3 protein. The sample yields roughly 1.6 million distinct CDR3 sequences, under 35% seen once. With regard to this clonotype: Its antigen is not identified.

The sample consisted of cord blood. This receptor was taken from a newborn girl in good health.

This CDR3 reads CASSLAGFSRTDTQYF. In nucleotides, the CDR3 is TGCGCCAGCAGCTTGGCCGGATTTAGTCGCACAGATACGCAGTATTTT. This chain connects TRBV5-1 to TRBJ2-3; D uncertain. Germline V CDR1 and CDR2: SGHRS, YFSETQ. The CDR3 loop spans 16 amino acids. Between the trimmed V and J ends, which lost 0 bases and 1 base, there was a span of 12 bases.